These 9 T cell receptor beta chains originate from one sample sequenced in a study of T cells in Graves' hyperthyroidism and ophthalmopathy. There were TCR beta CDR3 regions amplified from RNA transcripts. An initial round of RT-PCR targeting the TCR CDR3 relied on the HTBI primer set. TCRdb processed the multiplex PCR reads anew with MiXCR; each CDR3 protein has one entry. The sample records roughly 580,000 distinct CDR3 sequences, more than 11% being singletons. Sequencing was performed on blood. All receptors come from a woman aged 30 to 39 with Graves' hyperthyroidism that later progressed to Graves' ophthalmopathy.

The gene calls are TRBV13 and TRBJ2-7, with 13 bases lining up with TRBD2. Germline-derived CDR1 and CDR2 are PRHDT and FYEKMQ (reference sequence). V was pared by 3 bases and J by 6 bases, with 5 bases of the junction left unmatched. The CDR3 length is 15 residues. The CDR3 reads CASSLTGLAGPEQYF. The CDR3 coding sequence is TGTGCCAGCAGCTTGACGGGACTAGCGGGACCCGAGCAGTACTTC.

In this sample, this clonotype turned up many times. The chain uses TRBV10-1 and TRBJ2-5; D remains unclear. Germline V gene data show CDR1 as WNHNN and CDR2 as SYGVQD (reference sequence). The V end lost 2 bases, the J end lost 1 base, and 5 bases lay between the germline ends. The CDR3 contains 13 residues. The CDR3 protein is CASSEDFQETQYF. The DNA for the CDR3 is TGCGCCAGCAGTGAGGACTTCCAAGAGACCCAGTACTTC.

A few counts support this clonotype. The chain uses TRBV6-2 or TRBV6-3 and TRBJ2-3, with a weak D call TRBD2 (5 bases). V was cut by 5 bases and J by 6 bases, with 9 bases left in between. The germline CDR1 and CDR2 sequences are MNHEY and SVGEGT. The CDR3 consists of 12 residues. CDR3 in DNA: TGTGCCAGCAGTGGGCCGGGGGATACGCAGTATTTT. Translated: CASSGPGDTQYF.

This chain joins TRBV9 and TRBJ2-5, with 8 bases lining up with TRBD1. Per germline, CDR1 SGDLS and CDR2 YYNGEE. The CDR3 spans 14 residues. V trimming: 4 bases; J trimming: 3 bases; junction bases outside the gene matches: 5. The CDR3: CASSSTGVKETQYF. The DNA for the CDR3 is TGTGCCAGCAGCTCGACAGGGGTCAAAGAGACCCAGTACTTC.

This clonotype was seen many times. In DNA, the CDR3 is TGCAGTGCCCAGGGAGGTGGAGCGGCGGAGAGGTACGAGCAGTACTTC. Translation gives CSAQGGGAAERYEQYF. This rearrangement joins TRBV20-1 to TRBJ2-7; tentative D call: TRBD2 (6 bases). Looked up from germline, CDR1 is DFQATT and CDR2 is SNEGSKA (reference sequence). Trimming stripped 6 bases from V and 4 bases from J, with 25 bases between. This CDR3 has 16 amino acids.

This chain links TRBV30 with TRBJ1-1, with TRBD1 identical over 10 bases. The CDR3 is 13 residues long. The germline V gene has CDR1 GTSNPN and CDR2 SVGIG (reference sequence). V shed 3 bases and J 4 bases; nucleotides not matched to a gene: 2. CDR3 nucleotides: TGTGCCTGGAGCCGACAGGGGGCCACTGAAGCTTTCTTT. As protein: CAWSRQGATEAFF.

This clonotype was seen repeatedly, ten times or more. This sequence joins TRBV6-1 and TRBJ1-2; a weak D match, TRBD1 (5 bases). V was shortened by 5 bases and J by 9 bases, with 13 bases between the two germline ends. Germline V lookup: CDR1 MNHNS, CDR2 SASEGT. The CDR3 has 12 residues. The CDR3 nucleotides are TGTGCCAGCAGTTATTCAGGGTTTAGCTACACCTTC. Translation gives CASSYSGFSYTF.

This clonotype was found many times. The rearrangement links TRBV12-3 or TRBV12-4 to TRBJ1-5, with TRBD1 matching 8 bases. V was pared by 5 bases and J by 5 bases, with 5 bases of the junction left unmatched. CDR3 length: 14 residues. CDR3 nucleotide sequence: TGTGCCAGCAGTCAGGACAGGGAGGATCAGCCCCAGCATTTT. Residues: CASSQDREDQPQHF.

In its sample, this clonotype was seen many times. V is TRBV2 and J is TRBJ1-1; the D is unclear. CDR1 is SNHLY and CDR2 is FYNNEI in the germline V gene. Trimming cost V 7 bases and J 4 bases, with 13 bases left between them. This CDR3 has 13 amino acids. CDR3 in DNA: TGTGCCAGCACAACGCAGGACGGCACTGAAGCTTTCTTT. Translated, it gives CASTTQDGTEAFF. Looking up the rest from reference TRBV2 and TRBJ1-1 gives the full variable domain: EPEVTQTPSHQVTQMGQEVILRCVPISNHLYFYWYRQILGQKVEFLVSFYNNEISEKSEIFDDQFSVERPDGSNFTLKIRSTKLEDSAMYFCASTTQDGTEAFFGQGTRLTVV.